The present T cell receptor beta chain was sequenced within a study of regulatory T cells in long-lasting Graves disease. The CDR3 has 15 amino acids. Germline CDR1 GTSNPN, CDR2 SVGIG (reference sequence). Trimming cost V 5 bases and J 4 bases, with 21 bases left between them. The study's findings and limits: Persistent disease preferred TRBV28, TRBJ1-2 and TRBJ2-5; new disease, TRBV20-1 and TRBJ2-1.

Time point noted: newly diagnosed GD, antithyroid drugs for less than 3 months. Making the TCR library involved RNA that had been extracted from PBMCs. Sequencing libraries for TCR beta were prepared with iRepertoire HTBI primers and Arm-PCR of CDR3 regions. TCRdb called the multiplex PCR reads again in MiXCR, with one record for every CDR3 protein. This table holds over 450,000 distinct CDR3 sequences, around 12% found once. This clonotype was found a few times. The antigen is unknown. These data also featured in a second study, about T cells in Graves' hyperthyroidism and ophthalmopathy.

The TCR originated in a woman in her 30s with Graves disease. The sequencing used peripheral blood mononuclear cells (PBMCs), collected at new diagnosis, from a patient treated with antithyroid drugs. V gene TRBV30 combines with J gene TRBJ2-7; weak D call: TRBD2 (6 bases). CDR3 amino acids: CAWVPPDREKYEQYF. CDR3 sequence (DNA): TGTGCCTGGGTACCACCGGACCGGGAGAAATACGAGCAGTACTTC.